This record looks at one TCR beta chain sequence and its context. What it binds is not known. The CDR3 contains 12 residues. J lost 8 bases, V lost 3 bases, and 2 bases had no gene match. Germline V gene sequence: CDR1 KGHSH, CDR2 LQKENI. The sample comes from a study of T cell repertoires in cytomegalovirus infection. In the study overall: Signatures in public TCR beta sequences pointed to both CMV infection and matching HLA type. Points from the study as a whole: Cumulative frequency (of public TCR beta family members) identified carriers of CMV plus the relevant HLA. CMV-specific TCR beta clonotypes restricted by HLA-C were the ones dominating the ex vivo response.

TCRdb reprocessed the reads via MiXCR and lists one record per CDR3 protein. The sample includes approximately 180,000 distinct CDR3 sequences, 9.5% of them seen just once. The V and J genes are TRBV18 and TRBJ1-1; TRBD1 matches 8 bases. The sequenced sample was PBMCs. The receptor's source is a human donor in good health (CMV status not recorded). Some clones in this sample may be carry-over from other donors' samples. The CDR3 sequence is CASSPDREEAFF. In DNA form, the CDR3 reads TGTGCCAGCTCACCGGACAGGGAGGAAGCTTTCTTT. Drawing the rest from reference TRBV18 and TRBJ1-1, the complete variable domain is NAGVMQNPRHLVRRRGQEARLRCSPMKGHSHVYWYRQLPEEGLKFMVYLQKENIIDESGMPKERFSAEFPKEGPSILRIQQVVRGDSAAYFCASSPDREEAFFGQGTRLTVV.